This T cell receptor (beta chain) came from a study of blood T cells in healthy people across ages. Study-wide findings and caveats: A strong correlation was seen between TCR beta diversity and naive T cell percentage. Estimates drawn from one million T cells were deemed to understate diversity.

Through a sample-barcoded 5' primer and a J-beta primer mix, a second PCR was run for roughly 7 to 12 cycles. TCRdb reprocessed the 5' RACE reads via MiXCR and lists one record per CDR3 protein. The table lists 550,000 to 700,000 distinct CDR3 sequences, 25% to 30% of them singletons. This clonotype was detected only a few times. The antigen remains unidentified. The germline V and J ends were trimmed by 0 bases and 6 bases, with 14 bases remaining between them. Per the germline V gene, CDR1 is LGHNA and CDR2 is YSLEER. The CDR3 contains 15 residues. The sequenced material came from blood. The TCR sequence derives from a woman in her seventies in good health. The chain is built from TRBV4-3 and TRBJ2-5, with D perhaps TRBD1 (5 bases). The CDR3 is CASSQDWGRAKTQYF. The DNA of the CDR3 is TGCGCCAGCAGCCAAGATTGGGGCAGGGCGAAGACCCAGTACTTC.